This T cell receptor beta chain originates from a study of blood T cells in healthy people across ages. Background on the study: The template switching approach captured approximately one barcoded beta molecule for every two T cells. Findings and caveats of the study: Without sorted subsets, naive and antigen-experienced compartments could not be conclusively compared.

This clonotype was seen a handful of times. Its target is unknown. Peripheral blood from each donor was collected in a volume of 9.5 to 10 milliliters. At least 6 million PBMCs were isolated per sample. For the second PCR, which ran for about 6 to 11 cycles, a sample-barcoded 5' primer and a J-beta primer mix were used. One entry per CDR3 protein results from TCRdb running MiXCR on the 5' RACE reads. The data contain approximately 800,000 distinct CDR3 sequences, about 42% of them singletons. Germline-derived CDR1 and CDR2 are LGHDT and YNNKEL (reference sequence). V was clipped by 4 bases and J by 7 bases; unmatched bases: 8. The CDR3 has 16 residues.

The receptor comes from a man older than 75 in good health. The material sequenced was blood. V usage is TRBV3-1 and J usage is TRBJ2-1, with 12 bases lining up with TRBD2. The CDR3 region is CASSPTSGRYSNEQFF. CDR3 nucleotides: TGTGCCAGCAGCCCCACTAGCGGGAGGTATTCGAATGAGCAGTTCTTC.